This T cell receptor beta chain is from a study of control samples from healthy donors and cancer patients. The method was immunoSEQ multiplex PCR; TCRdb's version includes in-frame clones alone and lacks a portion of them. Of 190,000 or so clones listed, roughly 93% were seen once; the top ten hold almost 1.5%. V dropped 5 bases and J dropped 9; count of bases not matched to a gene: 6. The CDR3 is 12 amino acids. The origin of this receptor is a young man in good health. The material sequenced was blood. The chain uses TRBV12-3 or TRBV12-4 and TRBJ1-1; 7 positions match TRBD1. Written as DNA, the CDR3 is TGTGCCAGCAGTCCAAGACAGGGAAAAGCTTTCTTT. Translating gives CASSPRQGKAFF.